The 28 T cell receptor beta chains below come from one sample, sequenced in a study of PD-1 and CTLA-4 blockade in melanoma. Only in-frame clones appear in the TCRdb table, and some are missing; sequencing was by immunoSEQ multiplex PCR. The sample records tens of thousands of clones, approximately 89% being singletons. Sequences were derived from CD8+ T cells from peripheral blood, sampled from a patient given anti-PD-1 treatment. These receptors all stem from a human donor with melanoma.

The V call is TRBV3-1 (or the pseudogene TRBV3-2), the J call TRBJ2-3, with D possibly TRBD1 on 5 matching bases. Germline V gene data show CDR1 as LGHDT and CDR2 as YNNKEL (reference sequence). V was clipped by 4 bases and J by 5 bases, with 16 bases between them. The CDR3 contains 15 residues. The CDR3 coding sequence is TGTGCCAGCAGCCCTTTCATTGGGGCGGTAGATACGCAGTATTTT. Its translation is CASSPFIGAVDTQYF.

This chain joins TRBV24-1 and TRBJ2-7; tentative D call: TRBD1 (5 bases). Germline V CDR1 and CDR2: KGHDR, SFDVKD. The CDR3 runs to 13 residues. The ends were cut back, 4 bases at V and 5 bases at J, with 11 bases in the middle. CDR3 sequence: CATSETDSHEQYF. As DNA, the CDR3 is TGTGCCACCAGTGAGACCGACAGCCACGAGCAGTACTTC.

The chain links TRBV23-1 to TRBJ1-2; possibly TRBD1 for D (6 bases). TRBV23-1 is identified as an open reading frame with a role that is uncertain. The CDR3 has 17 amino acids. V was shortened by 0 bases and J by 3 bases, with 17 bases between the two germline ends. The CDR3 DNA is TGCGCCAGCAGTCAATCTTGGGACACCTTTTCCCACTATGGCTACACCTTC. Amino acids: CASSQSWDTFSHYGYTF.

CDR3 nucleotide sequence: TGTGCCAGCAGTTACGGCAGGGGGTTCCGTCGCGAGCAGTACTTC. The encoded protein is CASSYGRGFRREQYF. The chain carries TRBV6-5 and TRBJ2-7; TRBD1 matches at 7 bases. J was trimmed by 6 bases and V by 2 bases; bases with no gene match: 10. Per the germline V gene, CDR1 is MNHEY and CDR2 is SVGAGI. The CDR3 is 15 residues long.

V gene TRBV28 combines with J gene TRBJ2-7; TRBD2 matches at 12 bases. The length of the CDR3 is 19 residues. CDR1 and CDR2 from the germline V gene are MDHEN and SYDVKM. V trimming: 3 bases; J trimming: 2 bases; junction bases outside the gene matches: 14. Written as DNA, the CDR3 is TGTGCCAGCAGTTTCTCTGCCCGACTAGCGGGAGTTTATGCCTACGAGCAGTACTTC. This gives the protein CASSFSARLAGVYAYEQYF.

V and J are TRBV9 and TRBJ2-4; no clear D. V gave up 0 bases and J gave up 0 bases, with 7 bases separating them. The germline CDR1 and CDR2 sequences are SGDLS and YYNGEE. The CDR3 length is 15 residues. The CDR3 DNA sequence: TGTGCCAGCAGCGTAGAAGGTAGAGCCAAAAACATTCAGTACTTC. Translating gives CASSVEGRAKNIQYF.

This clone was recorded only once. The chain uses TRBV10-2 and TRBJ2-1; D is uncertain. Germline assignment: CDR1 WSHSY and CDR2 SAAADI. This CDR3 is 13 amino acids long. Between the trimmed V and J ends, which lost 3 bases and 1 base, there was a span of 4 bases. The CDR3 sequence is CASSDTSYNEQFF. The CDR3 DNA reads as TGCGCCAGCAGTGATACATCCTACAATGAGCAGTTCTTC.

The V call is TRBV7-9, the J call TRBJ2-7, with 8 bases identical to TRBD2. The CDR3 runs 16 residues. The junction had 14 bases not matched to a gene; V was cut back by 5 bases and J by 5 bases. CDR1 and CDR2 from the germline V gene are SEHNR and FQNEAQ (reference sequence). This CDR3 is CASSPPEAGGSHEQYF. In DNA, the CDR3 is TGTGCCAGCAGCCCACCTGAGGCGGGAGGATCCCACGAGCAGTACTTC.

The gene calls are TRBV24-1 and TRBJ1-5; no definite D call. V dropped 4 bases and J dropped 3 bases, with 6 bases sitting between them. CDR1 and CDR2 from the germline V gene are KGHDR and SFDVKD. CDR3 length: 13 residues. The CDR3 DNA sequence: TGTGCCACCAGTGACCACCTCAATCAGCCCCAGCATTTT. It codes for CATSDHLNQPQHF.

J is TRBJ2-3 and V is TRBV15; D gene uncertain. Germline CDR1 is LNHNV and CDR2 is YYDKDF (reference sequence). This CDR3 has 14 amino acids. Deletions cut 0 bases from V and 2 bases from J, with 6 bases between. The CDR3: CATSRDLDTDTQYF. The DNA for the CDR3 is TGTGCCACCAGCAGAGACCTAGACACAGATACGCAGTATTTT. The full variable domain, rest sourced from reference TRBV15 and TRBJ2-3, is DAMVIQNPRYQVTQFGKPVTLSCSQTLNHNVMYWYQQKSSQAPKLLFHYYDKDFNNEADTPDNFQSRRPNTSFCFLDIRSPGLGDTAMYLCATSRDLDTDTQYFGPGTRLTVL.

This chain joins TRBV27 and TRBJ2-6; TRBD1 matches 9 bases. The length of the CDR3 is 16 residues. Germline V gives CDR1 MNHEY, CDR2 SMNVEV (reference sequence). V lost 5 bases and J lost 2; bases outside the gene matches: 4. In nucleotides, the CDR3 is TGTGCCAGCAGTCCCGGGACAGGGACTGGGGCCAACGTCCTGACTTTC. Residues: CASSPGTGTGANVLTF.

This sequence joins TRBV4-2 and TRBJ2-5; 9 bases map to TRBD2. Trimming took 4 bases from V and 6 from J; bases not matched to a gene: 15. This CDR3 comprises 17 residues. Germline V gives CDR1 LGHNA, CDR2 YNFKEQ. The CDR3 sequence is CASSPTAGGLVSQTQYF. CDR3 nucleotide sequence: TGTGCCAGCAGCCCCACGGCGGGAGGGCTGGTTAGTCAGACCCAGTACTTC.

This clone was counted between two and nine times. The V call is TRBV15, the J call TRBJ1-1; 7 nucleotides match TRBD1. The V gene's germline CDR1 is LNHNV and CDR2 YYDKDF (reference sequence). The CDR3 has 15 residues. J gave up 4 bases and V 3 bases, and 8 bases lay outside the gene matches. The DNA of the CDR3 is TGTGCCACCAGCAGGATTACAGGGGTTGGCACTGAAGCTTTCTTT. It is translated as CATSRITGVGTEAFF.

This chain links TRBV4-1 with TRBJ2-3, with 11 bases fitting TRBD2. V gave up 1 base and J gave up 4 bases; unmatched junction bases: 10. Germline V gives CDR1 MGHRA, CDR2 YSYEKL. This CDR3 has 18 amino acids. The CDR3 region has the DNA TGCGCCAGCAGCCAAGTTAGCGGGAGGGCCCTGGAATCAGATACGCAGTATTTT. Translating it yields CASSQVSGRALESDTQYF.

This chain links TRBV28 with TRBJ1-1; D is possibly TRBD1 (6 bases). The CDR3 has 14 amino acids. V shed 5 bases and J shed 9 bases, with 19 bases lying between them. In germline, CDR1 is MDHEN, CDR2 SYDVKM. CDR3 loop: CASSPMDQGSQAFF. The CDR3 DNA reads TGTGCCAGCAGTCCGATGGATCAGGGGTCTCAAGCTTTCTTT.

This sequence joins TRBV7-8 and TRBJ2-1; tentative D call: TRBD2 (5 bases). CDR3 length: 15 residues. V lost 2 bases and J lost 7, with 15 bases in between. The V gene's germline CDR1 is SGHVS and CDR2 FQNEAQ. CDR3 sequence: CASSLRELYVNEQFF. CDR3 bases: TGTGCCAGCAGCTTAAGGGAGCTCTACGTAAATGAGCAGTTCTTC.

This clone has a single count. The chain has TRBV10-1 and TRBJ2-3; D is uncertain. V was trimmed by 0 bases and J by 0 bases, leaving 7 bases between them. The CDR3 sequence is 15 residues long. Germline assignment: CDR1 WNHNN and CDR2 SYGVQD (reference sequence). The CDR3 DNA reads as TGCGCCAGCAGTGAGTCCGCCGGGAGCACAGATACGCAGTATTTT. Its protein product is CASSESAGSTDTQYF.

The chain has TRBV7-9 and TRBJ2-3, with TRBD2 as a possible D gene (7 bases). The CDR3 has 18 amino acids. V was cut by 3 bases and J by 0 bases, with 19 bases left in between. Germline CDR1 reads SEHNR; CDR2 reads FQNEAQ (reference sequence). The CDR3 DNA sequence: TGTGCCAGCAGCTTTTTTGCGGGAGAGGGGGAGAGCACAGATACGCAGTATTTT. It codes for CASSFFAGEGESTDTQYF.

This chain connects TRBV6-6 to TRBJ1-3; possibly TRBD1 for D (6 bases). Trimming removed 1 base from V and 4 bases from J, with 14 bases in between. Germline CDR1 reads MNHNY; CDR2 reads SVGAGI (reference sequence). The CDR3 has 16 residues. The CDR3 loop reads CASSYFGQIEGNTIYF. The CDR3 DNA reads as TGTGCCAGCAGTTACTTTGGACAGATAGAGGGAAACACCATATATTTT.

CDR3 sequence (DNA): TGTGCCAGCAGTGACCGGGGGGAGGCTTTCTTT. Its translation: CASSDRGEAFF. The V gene is TRBV6-4, the J gene TRBJ1-1; a possible D gene is TRBD1 (5 bases). V lost 2 bases, J lost 11 bases, and 9 bases lay in between. The germline CDR1 and CDR2 sequences are MRHNA and SNTAGT. The length of the CDR3 is 11 residues.

The CDR3 protein is CASSPYVTGSNEKLFF. The CDR3, as DNA: TGTGCCAGCAGTCCTTACGTGACAGGGAGTAATGAAAAACTGTTTTTT. The J gene is TRBJ1-4, the V gene TRBV28, with 7 nucleotides matching TRBD1. V dropped 5 bases and J dropped 4; count of bases not matched to a gene: 10. Germline CDR1 MDHEN, CDR2 SYDVKM. This CDR3 comprises 16 residues.

The rearrangement links TRBV6-1 to TRBJ2-2, with 7 bases that match TRBD1. After removal of 0 bases from V and 3 bases from J, the junction contained 1 base not matched to a gene. Germline V gives CDR1 MNHNS, CDR2 SASEGT. The CDR3 extends over 15 amino acids. CDR3: CASSEAGQHTGELFF. The CDR3 coding sequence is TGTGCCAGCAGTGAAGCGGGACAGCACACCGGGGAGCTGTTTTTT.

The J gene is TRBJ2-7, the V gene TRBV3-1 (or the pseudogene TRBV3-2), with D perhaps TRBD1 or TRBD2 (5 bases each). Germline lookup yields CDR1 LGHDT and CDR2 YNNKEL (reference sequence). The CDR3 is 15 residues long. Trimming removed 2 bases from V and 3 bases from J, with 14 bases in between. CDR3 amino acids: CASSQSRETLYEQYF. The CDR3 nucleotides read TGTGCCAGCAGCCAAAGCAGGGAGACACTCTACGAGCAGTACTTC.

V usage is TRBV5-6 and J usage is TRBJ1-2; D not certain. This CDR3 has 14 residues. CDR1 and CDR2 from the germline V gene are SGHDT and YYEEEE. V was shortened by 0 bases and J by 3 bases, with 9 bases between the two germline ends. The CDR3 DNA sequence: TGTGCCAGCAGCTTGGCCGAACAGCACTATGGCTACACCTTC. Amino acids: CASSLAEQHYGYTF.

The chain combines TRBV12-3 or TRBV12-4 with TRBJ2-2, with no clear D. Deletions cut 5 bases from V and 14 bases from J, with 12 bases between. This CDR3 spans 11 amino acids. The CDR3 loop reads CASSPQLNLFF. CDR3 nucleotide sequence: TGTGCCAGCAGTCCACAGCTAAACCTGTTTTTT.

This clone has just one count. V gene TRBV29-1 combines with J gene TRBJ2-3; 7 nucleotides line up with TRBD2. The germline V gene encodes CDR1 SQVTM and CDR2 ANQGSEA. The CDR3 loop spans 13 amino acids. Trimming cost V 3 bases and J 4 bases; bases outside gene matches: 4. CDR3 nucleotides: TGCAGCGTTGAGGCCGCGGGAGCAGATACGCAGTATTTT. Protein sequence: CSVEAAGADTQYF.

The V gene is TRBV6-5, the J gene TRBJ1-2; D might be TRBD1 (5 bases). CDR3 length: 16 residues. Trimming pared 0 bases from V and 0 bases from J, leaving 11 bases between. Germline loops: CDR1 MNHEY, CDR2 SVGAGI. This CDR3 reads CASSYSAQEANYGYTF. The CDR3 nucleotides are TGTGCCAGCAGTTACTCCGCACAGGAGGCTAACTATGGCTACACCTTC.

The V call is TRBV15, the J call TRBJ2-1; D is uncertain. This CDR3 region has 16 residues. Germline V CDR1 and CDR2: LNHNV, YYDKDF (reference sequence). The V end lost 2 bases, the J end lost 0 bases, and 11 bases lay between the germline ends. CDR3 nucleotide sequence: TGTGCCACCAGCAGACTTACTACGAGCTCCTACAATGAGCAGTTCTTC. Translating it yields CATSRLTTSSYNEQFF.